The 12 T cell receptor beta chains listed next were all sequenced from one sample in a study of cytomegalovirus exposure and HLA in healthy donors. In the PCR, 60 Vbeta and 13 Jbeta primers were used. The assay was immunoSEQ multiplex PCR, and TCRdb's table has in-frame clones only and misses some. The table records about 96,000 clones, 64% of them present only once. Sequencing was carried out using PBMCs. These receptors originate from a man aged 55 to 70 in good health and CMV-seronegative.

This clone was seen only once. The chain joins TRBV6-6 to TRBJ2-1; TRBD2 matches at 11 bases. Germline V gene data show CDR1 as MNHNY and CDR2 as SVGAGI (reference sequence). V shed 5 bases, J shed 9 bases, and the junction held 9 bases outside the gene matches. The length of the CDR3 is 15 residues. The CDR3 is CASSNGLAGGVEQFF. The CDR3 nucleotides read TGTGCCAGCAGTAACGGCCTAGCGGGAGGAGTTGAGCAGTTCTTC.

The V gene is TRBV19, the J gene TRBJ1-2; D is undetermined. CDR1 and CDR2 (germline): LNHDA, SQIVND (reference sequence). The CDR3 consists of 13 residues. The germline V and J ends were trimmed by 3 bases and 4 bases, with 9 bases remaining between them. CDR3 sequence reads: CASSIPERYGYTF. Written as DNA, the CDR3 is TGTGCCAGTAGTATCCCAGAACGCTATGGCTACACCTTC.

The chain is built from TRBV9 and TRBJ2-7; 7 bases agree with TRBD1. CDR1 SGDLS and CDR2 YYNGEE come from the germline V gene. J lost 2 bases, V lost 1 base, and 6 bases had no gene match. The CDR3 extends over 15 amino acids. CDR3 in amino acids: CASSVMGQMTYEQYF. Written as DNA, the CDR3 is TGTGCCAGCAGCGTAATGGGACAGATGACCTACGAGCAGTACTTC.

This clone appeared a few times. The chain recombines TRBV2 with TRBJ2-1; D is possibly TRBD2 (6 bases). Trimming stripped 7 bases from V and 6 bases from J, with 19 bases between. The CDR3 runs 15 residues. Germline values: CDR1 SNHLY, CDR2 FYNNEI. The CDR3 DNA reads TGTGCCAGCACCCGGTCCGCGGGGAAATCCAATGAGCAGTTCTTC. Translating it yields CASTRSAGKSNEQFF.

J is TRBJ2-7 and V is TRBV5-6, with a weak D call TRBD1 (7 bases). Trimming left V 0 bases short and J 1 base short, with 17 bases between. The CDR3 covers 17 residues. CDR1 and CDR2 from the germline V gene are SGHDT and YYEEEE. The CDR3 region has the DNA TGTGCCAGCAGCTTGGTGGGGGGCGGACAGGTATCCTACGAGCAGTACTTC. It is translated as CASSLVGGGQVSYEQYF.

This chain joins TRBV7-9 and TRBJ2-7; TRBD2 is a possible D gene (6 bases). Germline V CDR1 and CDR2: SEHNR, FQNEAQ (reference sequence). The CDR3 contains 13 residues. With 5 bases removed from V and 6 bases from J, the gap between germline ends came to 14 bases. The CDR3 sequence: CASSVQGSGEQYF. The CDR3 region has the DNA TGTGCCAGCAGCGTTCAGGGTAGCGGCGAGCAGTACTTC.

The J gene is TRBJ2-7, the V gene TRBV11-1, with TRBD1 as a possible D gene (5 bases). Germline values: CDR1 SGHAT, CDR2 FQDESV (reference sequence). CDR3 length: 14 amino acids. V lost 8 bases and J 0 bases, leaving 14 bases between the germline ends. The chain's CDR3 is CASGLTEISYEQYF. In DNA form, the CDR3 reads TGTGCCAGCGGCCTGACAGAGATCTCCTACGAGCAGTACTTC.

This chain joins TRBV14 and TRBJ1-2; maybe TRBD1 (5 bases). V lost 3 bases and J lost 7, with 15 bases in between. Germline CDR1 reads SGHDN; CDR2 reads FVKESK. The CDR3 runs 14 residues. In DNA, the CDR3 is TGTGCCAGCAGCCATCTCACAGGCCAAGGTGGCTACACCTTC. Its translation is CASSHLTGQGGYTF.

The CDR3 bases are TGTGCCAGCAGCTTACGACTCGTCCGAGATACGCAGTATTTT. It codes for CASSLRLVRDTQYF. This chain connects TRBV13 to TRBJ2-3; no definite D call. This CDR3 has 14 residues. V was cut by 2 bases and J by 5 bases, with 11 bases left in between. Germline V gene sequence: CDR1 PRHDT, CDR2 FYEKMQ (reference sequence).

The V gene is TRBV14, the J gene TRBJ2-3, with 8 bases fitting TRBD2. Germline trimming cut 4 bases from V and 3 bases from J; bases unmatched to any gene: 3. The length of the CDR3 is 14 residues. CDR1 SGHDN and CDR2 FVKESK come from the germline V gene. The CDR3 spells CASSPGLGTDTQYF. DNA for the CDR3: TGTGCCAGCAGCCCGGGACTAGGTACAGATACGCAGTATTTT.

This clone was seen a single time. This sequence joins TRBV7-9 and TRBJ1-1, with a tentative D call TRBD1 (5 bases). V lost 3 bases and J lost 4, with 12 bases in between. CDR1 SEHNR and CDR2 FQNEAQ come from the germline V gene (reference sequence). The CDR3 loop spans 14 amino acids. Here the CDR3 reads CASSFATGTTEAFF. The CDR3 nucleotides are TGTGCCAGCAGCTTCGCCACAGGTACCACTGAAGCTTTCTTT.

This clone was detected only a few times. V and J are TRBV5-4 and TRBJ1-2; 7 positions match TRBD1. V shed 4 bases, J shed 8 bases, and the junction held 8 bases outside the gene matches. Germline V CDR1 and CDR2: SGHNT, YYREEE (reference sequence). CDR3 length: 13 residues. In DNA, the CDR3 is TGTGCCAGCAGCCGCGACAGGGTGTACGGCTACACCTTC. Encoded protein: CASSRDRVYGYTF.